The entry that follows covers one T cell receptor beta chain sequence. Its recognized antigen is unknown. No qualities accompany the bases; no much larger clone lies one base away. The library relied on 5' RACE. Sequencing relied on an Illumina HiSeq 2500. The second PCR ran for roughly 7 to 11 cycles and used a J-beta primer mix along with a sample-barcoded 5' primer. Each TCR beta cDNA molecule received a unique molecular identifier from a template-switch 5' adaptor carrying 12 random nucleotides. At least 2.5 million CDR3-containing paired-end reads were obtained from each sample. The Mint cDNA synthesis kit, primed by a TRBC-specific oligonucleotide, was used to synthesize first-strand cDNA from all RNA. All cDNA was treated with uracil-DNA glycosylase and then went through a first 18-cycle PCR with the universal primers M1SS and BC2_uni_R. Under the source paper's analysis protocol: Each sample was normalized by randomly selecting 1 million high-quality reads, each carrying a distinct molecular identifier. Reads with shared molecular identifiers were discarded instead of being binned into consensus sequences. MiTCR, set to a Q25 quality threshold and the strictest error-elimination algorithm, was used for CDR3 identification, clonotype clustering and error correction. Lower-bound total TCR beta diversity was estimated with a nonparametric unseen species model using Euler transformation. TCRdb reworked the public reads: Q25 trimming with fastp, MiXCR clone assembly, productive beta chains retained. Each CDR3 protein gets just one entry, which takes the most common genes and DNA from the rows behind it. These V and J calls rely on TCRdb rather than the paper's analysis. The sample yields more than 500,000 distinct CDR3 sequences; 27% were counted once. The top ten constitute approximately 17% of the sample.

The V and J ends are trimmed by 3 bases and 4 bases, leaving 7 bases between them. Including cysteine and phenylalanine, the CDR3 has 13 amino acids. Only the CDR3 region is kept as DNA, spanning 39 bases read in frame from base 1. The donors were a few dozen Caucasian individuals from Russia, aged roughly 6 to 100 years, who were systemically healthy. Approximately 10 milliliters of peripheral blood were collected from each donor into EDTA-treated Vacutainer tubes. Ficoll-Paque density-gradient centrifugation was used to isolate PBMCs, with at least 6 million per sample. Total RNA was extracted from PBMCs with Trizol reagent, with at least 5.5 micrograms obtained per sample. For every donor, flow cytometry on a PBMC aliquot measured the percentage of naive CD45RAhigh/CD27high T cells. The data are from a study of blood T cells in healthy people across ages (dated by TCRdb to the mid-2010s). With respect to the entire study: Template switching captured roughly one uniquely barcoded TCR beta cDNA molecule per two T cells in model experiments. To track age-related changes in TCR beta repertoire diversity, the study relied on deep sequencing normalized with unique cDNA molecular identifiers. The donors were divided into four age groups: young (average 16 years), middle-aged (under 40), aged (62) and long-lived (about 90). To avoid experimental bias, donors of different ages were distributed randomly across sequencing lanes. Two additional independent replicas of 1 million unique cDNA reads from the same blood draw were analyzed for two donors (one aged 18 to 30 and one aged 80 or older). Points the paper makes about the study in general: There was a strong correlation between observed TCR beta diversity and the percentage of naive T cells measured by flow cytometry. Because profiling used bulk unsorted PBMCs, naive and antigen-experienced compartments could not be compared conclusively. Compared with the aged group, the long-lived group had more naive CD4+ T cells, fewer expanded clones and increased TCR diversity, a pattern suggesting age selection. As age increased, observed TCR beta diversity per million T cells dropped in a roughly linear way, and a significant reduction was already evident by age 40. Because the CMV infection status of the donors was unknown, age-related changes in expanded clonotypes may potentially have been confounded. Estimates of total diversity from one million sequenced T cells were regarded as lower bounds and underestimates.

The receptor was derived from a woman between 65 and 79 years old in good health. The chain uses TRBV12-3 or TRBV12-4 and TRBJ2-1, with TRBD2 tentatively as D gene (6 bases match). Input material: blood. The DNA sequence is TGTGCCAGCAGTTTTCGGGGGTACAATGAGCAGTTCTTC. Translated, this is CASSFRGYNEQFF.